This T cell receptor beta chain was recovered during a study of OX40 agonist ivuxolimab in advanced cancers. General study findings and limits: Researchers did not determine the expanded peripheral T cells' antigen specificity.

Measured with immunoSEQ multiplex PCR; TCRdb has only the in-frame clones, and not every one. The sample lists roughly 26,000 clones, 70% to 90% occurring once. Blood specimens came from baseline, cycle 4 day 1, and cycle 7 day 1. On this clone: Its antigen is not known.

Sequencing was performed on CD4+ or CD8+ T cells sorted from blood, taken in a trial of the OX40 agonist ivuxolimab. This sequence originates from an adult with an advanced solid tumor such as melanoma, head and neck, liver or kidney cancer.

CDR3 amino acids: CASSQVSTAEQYF. The CDR3 DNA sequence: TGCGCCAGCAGCCAAGTCTCGACAGCCGAGCAGTACTTC. The chain has TRBV4-1 and TRBJ2-7, with a possible D match to TRBD1 (5 bases). Germline values: CDR1 MGHRA, CDR2 YSYEKL. Trimming stripped 1 base from V and 6 bases from J, with 10 bases between. The CDR3 contains 13 residues.